This TCR beta chain was found in a study of CD8+ T cells in alopecia areata. The overall study: Treated patients swallowed 5 to 10 mg of oral tofacitinib twice daily. The SALT score measured affected scalp surface percentage in treated patients. Study outcomes and limitations: Possibly as an HLA-related effect, TCR sharing across patients appeared less clear than in mice. Clonality in the scalp and expanded CD8+ clones ranked among the top 100 were significantly decreased by tofacitinib.

As the sequencing template, cDNA was produced by extracting RNA and reverse transcribing it. Sequencing was performed with immunoSEQ multiplex PCR; in TCRdb, only in-frame clones are kept and a portion is missing. The data show hundreds of thousands of clones, over 60% seen once. Treatment of the sample: oral pan-JAK inhibitor, 5-10 mg twice daily. With regard to this clone: As yet, its antigen is unknown. This same CDR3 is encoded by further DNA sequences in the sample.

The CDR3 is 12 residues long. CDR1 and CDR2 (germline): SQVTM, ANQGSEA. The junction had 2 bases not matched to a gene; V was cut back by 5 bases and J by 2 bases. The source material was CD4+ T cells sorted from blood, sampled at approximately week 45, from a patient treated with tofacitinib. The rearrangement uses TRBV29-1 and TRBJ2-7; 8 bases fit TRBD1. This sequence was found in a human donor with alopecia areata. CDR3 DNA: TGCAGCGTTAGGACAGGGCCCTACGAGCAGTACTTC. Translation gives CSVRTGPYEQYF.